This TCR beta chain was observed in a study of control samples from healthy donors and cancer patients. TCRdb keeps only in-frame clones here, not all; method: immunoSEQ multiplex PCR. The table lists tens of thousands of clones, around 94% of them singletons. The specimen was blood. This sequence was found in a man aged 30-40 years in good health.

CDR3 in amino acids: CASSSQSRYRETQYF. The DNA for the CDR3 is TGCGCCAGCAGCTCGCAATCACGGTACAGAGAGACCCAGTACTTC. The rearrangement joins TRBV5-1 to TRBJ2-5; D not resolved. V was pared by 3 bases and J by 4 bases, with 16 bases between. Germline V gene lookup returns CDR1 SGHRS and CDR2 YFSETQ. CDR3 length: 15 residues.